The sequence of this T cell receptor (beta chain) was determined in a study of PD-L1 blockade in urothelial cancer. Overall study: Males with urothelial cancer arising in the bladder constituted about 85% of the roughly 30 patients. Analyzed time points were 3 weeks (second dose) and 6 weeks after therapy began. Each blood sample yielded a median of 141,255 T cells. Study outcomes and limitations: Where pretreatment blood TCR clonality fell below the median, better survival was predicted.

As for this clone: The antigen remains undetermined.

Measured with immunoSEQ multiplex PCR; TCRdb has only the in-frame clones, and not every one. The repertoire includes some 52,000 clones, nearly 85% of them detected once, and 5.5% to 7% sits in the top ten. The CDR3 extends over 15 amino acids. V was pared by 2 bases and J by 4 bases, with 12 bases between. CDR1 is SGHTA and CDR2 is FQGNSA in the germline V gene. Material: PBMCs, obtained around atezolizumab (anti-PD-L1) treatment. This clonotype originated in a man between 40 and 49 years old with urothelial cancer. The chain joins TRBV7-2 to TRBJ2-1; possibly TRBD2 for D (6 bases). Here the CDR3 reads CASSLKPSGYNEQFF. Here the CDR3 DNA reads TGTGCCAGCAGCTTAAAACCCAGCGGGTACAATGAGCAGTTCTTC.